These 23 T cell receptor beta chains originate from one sample sequenced in a study of graft-versus-host responses after intestinal transplantation. Graft-derived tissue was subjected to processing to liberate intraepithelial and lamina propria lymphocytes. TCRdb's table, derived via immunoSEQ multiplex PCR, lists solely in-frame clones and lacks some. The sample yields around 17,000 clones, approximately 82% seen once. Here the sequenced sample was ileum tissue, taken 17 days after transplant. The receptor source for this set is a human patient who received an intestinal transplant, so some T cells may come from the graft donor.

The CDR3 sequence: CAWSQRAGDTGELFF. The CDR3 DNA reads TGTGCCTGGAGTCAGCGAGCGGGAGACACCGGGGAGCTGTTTTTT. The gene calls are TRBV30 and TRBJ2-2; 8 bases align to TRBD2. The CDR3 spans 15 residues. CDR1 is GTSNPN and CDR2 is SVGIG in the germline V gene (reference sequence). J lost 3 bases, V lost 2 bases, and 5 bases had no gene match.

The genes are TRBV27 and TRBJ1-1; 12 nucleotides align to TRBD1. Looked up from germline, CDR1 is MNHEY and CDR2 is SMNVEV (reference sequence). The V gene end was trimmed by 4 bases and the J gene end by 7 bases; junction bases not matched to a gene: 4. The CDR3 covers 14 residues. CDR3 sequence reads: CASSSGTGGIEAFF. CDR3 nucleotide sequence: TGTGCCAGCAGTTCTGGGACAGGGGGCATTGAAGCTTTCTTT.

This clone turned up a few times. V usage is TRBV5-1 and J usage is TRBJ2-7; 13 bases align to TRBD2. The CDR3 has 16 residues. Germline lookup yields CDR1 SGHRS and CDR2 YFSETQ. The V and J ends lost 3 bases and 7 bases, in that order; junction bases with no gene match: 10. For the CDR3, the DNA is TGCGCCAGCAGCTACTACGGACTAGCGGGAGCTCAAGAGCAGTACTTC. It translates to CASSYYGLAGAQEQYF. Drawing the rest from reference TRBV5-1 and TRBJ2-7, the complete variable domain is KAGVTQTPRYLIKTRGQQVTLSCSPISGHRSVSWYQQTPGQGLQFLFEYFSETQRNKGNFPGRFSGRQFSNSRSEMNVSTLELGDSALYLCASSYYGLAGAQEQYFGPGTRLTVT.

The chain employs TRBV19 and TRBJ2-2; the match to TRBD1 covers 11 bases. The V gene's germline CDR1 is LNHDA and CDR2 SQIVND (reference sequence). The CDR3 is made up of 17 amino acids. The junction had 4 bases not matched to a gene; V was cut back by 0 bases and J by 4 bases. The CDR3 bases are TGTGCCAGTAGTATAGATGGGGGACAGGGGGTCACCGGGGAGCTGTTTTTT. This sequence encodes CASSIDGGQGVTGELFF.

The chain couples TRBV6-5 to TRBJ2-7; D unclear. CDR3 length: 11 residues. V was clipped by 0 bases and J by 7 bases, with 4 bases between them. Germline V gene data show CDR1 as MNHEY and CDR2 as SVGAGI. The CDR3 DNA follows: TGTGCCAGCAGTTACTCGATTGAGCAGTACTTC. Translation gives CASSYSIEQYF.

The chain combines TRBV7-8 with TRBJ2-7; D gene unclear. Per the germline V gene, CDR1 is SGHVS and CDR2 is FQNEAQ. This CDR3 is built from 12 residues. V was trimmed by 1 base and J by 3 bases, leaving 4 bases between them. The CDR3 DNA reads TGTGCCAGCAGCTTAGTAGACTACGAGCAGTACTTC. This translates into CASSLVDYEQYF.

This clone occurred a few times. The chain employs TRBV6-6 and TRBJ2-7, with 15 bases aligning to TRBD2. Per the germline V gene, CDR1 is MNHNY and CDR2 is SVGAGI (reference sequence). The CDR3 runs 15 residues. The V segment lost 6 bases and the J segment 4 bases; nucleotides outside the gene matches: 4. The CDR3 DNA follows: TGTGCCAGCAGCGAGGGACTAGCGGGAGGTTACGAGCAGTACTTC. Encoded protein: CASSEGLAGGYEQYF.

The chain recombines TRBV7-8 with TRBJ1-4, with 7 positions matching TRBD1. The CDR3 consists of 16 residues. Germline V gene sequence: CDR1 SGHVS, CDR2 FQNEAQ. V shed 5 bases and J 8 bases; nucleotides not matched to a gene: 14. Here the CDR3 reads CASSDAPRDRGEKLFF. Here the CDR3 DNA reads TGTGCCAGCAGCGACGCACCCCGGGACAGAGGCGAAAAACTGTTTTTT.

The CDR3 DNA reads as TGTGCCAGCAGCTCGACAGAATCAGATACGCAGTATTTT. This codes for CASSSTESDTQYF. The V call is TRBV5-4, the J call TRBJ2-3, with D perhaps matching TRBD1 (5 bases). The CDR3 length is 13 residues. V was trimmed by 3 bases and J by 4 bases, leaving 9 bases between them. Germline values: CDR1 SGHNT, CDR2 YYREEE (reference sequence).

The gene calls are TRBV6-6 and TRBJ1-5, with D unclear. Germline V CDR1 and CDR2: MNHNY, SVGAGI (reference sequence). This CDR3 is built from 14 residues. Trimming left V 2 bases short and J 0 bases short, with 5 bases between. The CDR3 is CASSYGDSNQPQHF. CDR3 nucleotides: TGTGCCAGCAGTTACGGGGATAGCAATCAGCCCCAGCATTTT.

The chain carries TRBV19 and TRBJ1-3; D is uncertain. The CDR3 runs to 14 residues. Germline CDR1 reads LNHDA; CDR2 reads SQIVND (reference sequence). V lost 3 bases and J lost 2, with 8 bases in between. The CDR3 coding sequence is TGTGCCAGTAGTATTACCGGGGCTGGAAACACCATATATTTT. Encoded protein: CASSITGAGNTIYF.

V usage is TRBV30 and J usage is TRBJ1-2, with D unclear. V was cut by 2 bases and J by 7 bases, with 17 bases left in between. The CDR3 has 14 amino acids. Germline V CDR1 and CDR2: GTSNPN, SVGIG (reference sequence). CDR3 region: CAWSPRARFSGYTF. Here the CDR3 DNA reads TGTGCCTGGAGTCCCCGGGCGCGCTTTAGTGGCTACACCTTC.

The chain is built from TRBV9 and TRBJ1-4; 9 nucleotides align to TRBD1. This CDR3 region has 15 residues. V dropped 4 bases and J dropped 8; count of bases not matched to a gene: 9. In germline, CDR1 is SGDLS, CDR2 YYNGEE. The CDR3 is CASSSRDREQEKLFF. DNA of the CDR3: TGTGCCAGCAGCTCCCGGGACAGGGAACAGGAAAAACTGTTTTTT.

The chain has TRBV28 and TRBJ2-7; 8 bases are shared with TRBD2. The germline V gene encodes CDR1 MDHEN and CDR2 SYDVKM. The CDR3 extends over 16 amino acids. With V trimmed by 4 bases and J by 6 bases, 14 bases remained unmatched. CDR3 in DNA: TGTGCCAGCAGTTCTCCCCGACAGCGGGAGTTAGGCGAGCAGTACTTC. This codes for CASSSPRQRELGEQYF. The full variable domain, in which reference TRBV28 and TRBJ2-7 provide the parts outside the CDR3, is DVKVTQSSRYLVKRTGEKVFLECVQDMDHENMFWYRQDPGLGLRLIYFSYDVKMKEKGDIPEGYSVSREKKERFSLILESASTNQTSMYLCASSSPRQRELGEQYFGPGTRLTVT.

The chain joins TRBV30 to TRBJ2-5; TRBD2 is a possible D gene (6 bases). V lost 2 bases to trimming and J lost 3 bases, with 19 bases between them. This CDR3 is 16 amino acids long. Germline V gene data show CDR1 as GTSNPN and CDR2 as SVGIG (reference sequence). CDR3 DNA: TGTGCCTGGAGTTTGTCGGCTAGCGAGCTGGAAGAGACCCAGTACTTC. This sequence encodes CAWSLSASELEETQYF.

This chain links TRBV5-5 with TRBJ1-2; 11 bases are shared with TRBD1. J gave up 4 bases and V 3 bases, and 5 bases lay outside the gene matches. CDR3 length: 15 residues. CDR1 and CDR2 from the germline V gene are SGHKS and YYEKEE (reference sequence). The CDR3 here is CASSYPGTGGYGYTF. The CDR3 DNA follows: TGTGCCAGCAGCTACCCCGGGACAGGGGGCTATGGCTACACCTTC.

The J gene is TRBJ1-1, the V gene TRBV7-9; no firm D call. CDR3 length equals 14 residues. Looked up from germline, CDR1 is SEHNR and CDR2 is FQNEAQ (reference sequence). Trimming took off 3 bases at V and 1 base at J, with 9 bases between the two ends. CDR3 nucleotide sequence: TGTGCCAGCAGCTTTCAGGAACGGAACACTGAAGCTTTCTTT. Protein sequence: CASSFQERNTEAFF. The full variable domain, in which reference TRBV7-9 and TRBJ1-1 provide the parts outside the CDR3, is DTGVSQNPRHKITKRGQNVTFRCDPISEHNRLYWYRQTLGQGPEFLTYFQNEAQLEKSRLLSDRFSAERPKGSFSTLEIQRTEQGDSAMYLCASSFQERNTEAFFGQGTRLTVV.

V is TRBV10-3 and J is TRBJ2-3; 7 positions agree with TRBD2. Germline CDR1 and CDR2: ENHRY and SYGVKD. Trimming took 2 bases from V and 2 from J; bases not matched to a gene: 7. The CDR3 has 16 amino acids. The CDR3 sequence is CAISEGDYIYTDTQYF. CDR3 DNA: TGTGCCATCAGTGAGGGGGACTACATATACACAGATACGCAGTATTTT.

V is TRBV11-2 and J is TRBJ2-7; the D call may be TRBD1 or TRBD2 (5 bases each). This CDR3 spans 16 amino acids. Trimming pared 5 bases from V and 1 base from J, leaving 18 bases between. Per the germline V gene, CDR1 is SGHAT and CDR2 is FQNNGV. In DNA form, the CDR3 reads TGTGCCAGCAGCAGAGAGGCAGGGACGGTTTCCTACGAGCAGTACTTC. Translation: CASSREAGTVSYEQYF. The full variable domain, in which reference TRBV11-2 and TRBJ2-7 provide the parts outside the CDR3, is EAGVAQSPRYKIIEKRQSVAFWCNPISGHATLYWYQQILGQGPKLLIQFQNNGVVDDSQLPKDRFSAERLKGVDSTLKIQPAKLEDSAVYLCASSREAGTVSYEQYFGPGTRLTVT.

V usage is TRBV25-1 and J usage is TRBJ1-2; perhaps TRBD1 as D (5 bases). This CDR3 is built from 15 residues. Germline-derived CDR1 and CDR2 are MGHDK and SYGVNS. Trimming shortened V by 2 bases and J by 8 bases, and 18 bases separated the two germline ends. CDR3 residues: CASSEVTGTREGYTF. The CDR3 DNA follows: TGTGCCAGCAGTGAAGTAACCGGGACCCGGGAAGGCTACACCTTC.

About this clone: At one of its ends the junction is not consistent with the germline gene, which may arise from a read error. The chain combines TRBV6-1 with TRBJ1-2; TRBD1 might be the D (5 bases). This CDR3 spans 13 amino acids. Germline V CDR1 and CDR2: MNHNS, SASEGT. The CDR3 loop is CASGEGAKHGYTF. For the CDR3, the DNA is TGTGCCAGCGGTGAAGGGGCCAAGCATGGCTACACCTTC.

This chain uses TRBV9 with TRBJ2-1; D not resolved. Per the germline V gene, CDR1 is SGDLS and CDR2 is YYNGEE. This CDR3 region has 16 residues. The V end was cut by 2 bases, the J end by 4 bases, with 16 bases between. The CDR3 DNA reads TGTGCCAGCAGCGTTGGGTTGGCCGTAAATTACAATGAGCAGTTCTTC. Residues: CASSVGLAVNYNEQFF. Full variable domain (missing parts from reference TRBV9 and TRBJ2-1): DSGVTQTPKHLITATGQRVTLRCSPRSGDLSVYWYQQSLDQGLQFLIQYYNGEERAKGNILERFSAQQFPDLHSELNLSSLELGDSALYFCASSVGLAVNYNEQFFGPGTRLTVL.

As regards this clone: The same CDR3 arises from other DNA sequences in this sample as well. The genes are TRBV7-9 and TRBJ1-5; D gene unclear. The CDR3 has 14 amino acids. With 1 base removed from V and 1 base from J, the gap between germline ends came to 5 bases. Germline-derived CDR1 and CDR2 are SEHNR and FQNEAQ (reference sequence). The CDR3 reads CASSLGQSNQPQHF. As DNA, the CDR3 is TGTGCCAGCAGCTTAGGCCAGAGCAATCAGCCCCAGCATTTT.